This T cell receptor (beta chain) stems from a study of T cell responses to AZD1222 COVID-19 vaccine. The study's findings and limits: After the peak T cell response, and only then, were repertoires sampled. Baseline testing showed seropositivity in only a handful of AZD1222 recipients. The study found vaccine-associated CD4 TCRs spanning spike, dominant at 160-218 and 743-854.

Trimming stripped 6 bases from V and 6 bases from J, with 14 bases between. Germline V gives CDR1 MNHNY, CDR2 SVGAGI (reference sequence). CDR3 length: 13 residues. In regard to this clone: Its antigen is as yet unknown.

Here immunoSEQ multiplex PCR was the method, and the copy in TCRdb shows in-frame clones only, minus some. The data contain some 130,000 clones, about nine tenths of them seen just once; the ten biggest clones take up 6.3%. The TCR comes from an adult in good health. V gene TRBV6-6 combines with J gene TRBJ1-1; D gene uncertain. Material: peripheral blood, obtained on day 0 of AZD1222 vaccination. The chain's CDR3 is CASSYLGVSEAFF. The CDR3 nucleotides read TGTGCCAGCAGCTACCTCGGGGTGTCTGAAGCTTTCTTT.